Included here is one TCR beta chain sequence, with context. Per the authors' pipeline: Reference gene primer amplification yielded estimated nucleated cell counts. The protocol was immunoSEQ multiplex PCR, while the TCRdb copy is restricted to in-frame clones and leaves out a portion. V, J and clone size derive from that table, while D and trimming were established from the DNA sequence. Of some 17,000 clones in the sample, roughly 89% were seen once. CDR1 is SGHNT and CDR2 is YENEEA in the germline V gene. V was trimmed by 5 bases and J by 0 bases, leaving 5 bases between them. This CDR3 contains 12 residues. This entry is derived from a study of blood T cell repertoires in COVID-19. Turning to the study itself: Whether acute or convalescent, the COVID-19 samples came from the United States, Italy and Spain. In each case, the material was cDNA or gDNA derived from T cells, B-cell-depleted T cells, or PBMCs.

The source material was peripheral blood. The sequence was obtained from a man aged 55 to 70 with active COVID-19. J is TRBJ2-7 and V is TRBV11-3, with no clear D. CDR3 sequence (DNA): TGTGCCAGCAGCCATAGCTCCTACGAGCAGTACTTC. Residues: CASSHSSYEQYF.